This TCR beta chain was captured by sequencing in a study of long-term antiretroviral therapy in people with HIV. Study results and limitations: Gathering of blood took place between 2004 and 2017, possibly under older ART regimens.

In regard to this clone: Its antigen is still unknown.

It was version v3.0 of the immunoSEQ assay that was run at survey level. Only in-frame clones appear in the TCRdb table, and some are missing; sequencing was by immunoSEQ multiplex PCR. The data show about 35,000 clones, around 83% seen once. This CDR3 contains 15 residues. Trimming left V 1 base short and J 1 base short, with 7 bases between. CDR1 and CDR2 from the germline V gene are MNHNS and SASEGT. The genes are TRBV6-1 and TRBJ1-4, with D uncertain. The sequence was collected from a man younger than 30 with HIV. The sequencing here drew on unsorted PBMCs, taken 1 year after starting antiretroviral therapy. CDR3 protein: CASSEGRQTNEKLFF. CDR3 sequence (DNA): TGTGCCAGCAGTGAAGGACGGCAAACTAATGAAAAACTGTTTTTT.